A single sample is the source of the 26 T cell receptor beta chains below, sequenced in a study of PD-1 blockade in classical Hodgkin lymphoma. Libraries were prepared by immunoSEQ multiplex PCR; TCRdb keeps only in-frame clonotypes and omits some of them. The sample has under 45,000 clones; around 74% are singletons. The time point here: cycle 4 day 1 (C4D1), after five to seven weeks of nivolumab. Each and every patient relapsed after autologous stem cell transplantation, and patients got differing brentuximab vedotin exposure. The specimen was peripheral blood mononuclear cells (PBMCs), collected before the fourth cycle of nivolumab. These receptor sequences come from a human donor with classical Hodgkin lymphoma.

This clone was observed a single time. The J gene is TRBJ2-3, the V gene TRBV7-6; 7 bases fit TRBD2. Looked up from germline, CDR1 is SGHVS and CDR2 is FNYEAQ. Trimming removed 4 bases from V and 0 bases from J; junction bases left unmatched: 10. The CDR3 is 17 amino acids. In nucleotides, the CDR3 is TGTGCCAGCAGCTATAGAAGCGGGGTGGGGAGCACAGATACGCAGTATTTT. Residues: CASSYRSGVGSTDTQYF.

This clone has only one observation. J is TRBJ1-2 and V is TRBV4-1; D remains ambiguous. Germline loops: CDR1 MGHRA, CDR2 YSYEKL. The CDR3 is made up of 14 amino acids. V lost 1 base and J 0 bases, leaving 6 bases between the germline ends. In DNA, the CDR3 is TGCGCCAGCAGCCAAGTCGGTGCTAACTATGGCTACACCTTC. This codes for CASSQVGANYGYTF.

This clone was recorded a few times. This sequence joins TRBV2 and TRBJ1-5; D gene uncertain. CDR1 and CDR2 (germline): SNHLY, FYNNEI. The CDR3 contains 15 residues. V lost 1 base and J lost 3, with 10 bases in between. The CDR3 nucleotides read TGTGCCAGCAGTGAAGGCATTCCCAACAATCAGCCCCAGCATTTT. Protein product: CASSEGIPNNQPQHF.

This sequence joins TRBV9 and TRBJ2-7; D is undetermined. The CDR3 length is 15 residues. CDR1 and CDR2 from the germline V gene are SGDLS and YYNGEE. Trimming took 2 bases from V and 2 from J, leaving 14 bases between them. CDR3 loop: CASSVGTTQTYEQYF. For the CDR3, the DNA is TGTGCCAGCAGCGTTGGAACTACTCAAACCTACGAGCAGTACTTC.

The chain recombines TRBV9 with TRBJ2-7; D assignment may be TRBD1 or TRBD2 (6 bases each). There are 14 residues in the CDR3. Germline assignment: CDR1 SGDLS and CDR2 YYNGEE. V was trimmed by 5 bases and J by 6 bases, leaving 18 bases between them. The CDR3 loop reads CASSRGGGPSEQYF. CDR3 sequence (DNA): TGTGCCAGCAGTCGTGGTGGGGGGCCGTCCGAGCAGTACTTC.

V gene TRBV5-6 combines with J gene TRBJ2-5; 9 nucleotides agree with TRBD1. Germline CDR1 and CDR2: SGHDT and YYEEEE. This CDR3 region has 16 residues. V trimming: 4 bases; J trimming: 0 bases; junction bases outside the gene matches: 7. The CDR3 here is CASSNRGQGYQETQYF. The CDR3 DNA follows: TGTGCCAGCAGCAACAGGGGGCAGGGGTACCAAGAGACCCAGTACTTC.

The table lists this clone with a count of one. The chain combines TRBV6-5 with TRBJ2-2; 8 bases line up with TRBD1. The CDR3 is 15 amino acids. Trimming at V came to 6 bases and at J to 4 bases, leaving 7 bases not matched to a gene. Germline CDR1 MNHEY, CDR2 SVGAGI. The CDR3 DNA reads as TGTGCCAGCAGGCGACAGGGGTTGAGCACCGGGGAGCTGTTTTTT. This encodes CASRRQGLSTGELFF.

The rearrangement links TRBV20-1 to TRBJ2-5; D is ambiguous. Deletions cut 0 bases from V and 4 bases from J, with 3 bases between. This CDR3 region has 11 residues. Per the germline V gene, CDR1 is DFQATT and CDR2 is SNEGSKA (reference sequence). In DNA form, the CDR3 reads TGCAGTGCTAGAGAGTTAGAGACCCAGTACTTC. Residues: CSARELETQYF.

This clone was detected once. The V gene is TRBV7-8, the J gene TRBJ2-5, with 13 nucleotides matching TRBD2. V trimming: 2 bases; J trimming: 2 bases; junction bases outside the gene matches: 2. The germline V gene has CDR1 SGHVS and CDR2 FQNEAQ. This CDR3 region has 16 residues. Here the CDR3 reads CASSLTTSGGQETQYF. CDR3 nucleotide sequence: TGTGCCAGCAGCTTAACGACTAGCGGGGGGCAAGAGACCCAGTACTTC.

This clone was counted between two and nine times. The J gene is TRBJ1-3, the V gene TRBV19, with D hard to call. Germline loops: CDR1 LNHDA, CDR2 SQIVND (reference sequence). V lost 3 bases and J lost 0, with 6 bases in between. The CDR3 spans 14 residues. In nucleotides, the CDR3 is TGTGCCAGTAGTATCTGGGGCTCTGGAAACACCATATATTTT. This sequence encodes CASSIWGSGNTIYF.

This sequence joins TRBV10-3 and TRBJ2-3; D ambiguous. CDR1 and CDR2 from the germline V gene are ENHRY and SYGVKD. The CDR3 is made up of 13 amino acids. With 1 base removed from V and 7 bases from J, the gap between germline ends came to 9 bases. The CDR3 protein is CAISEFTAYTQYF. CDR3 nucleotide sequence: TGTGCCATCAGTGAGTTTACCGCCTATACGCAGTATTTT.

The chain carries TRBV25-1 and TRBJ2-2, with D perhaps being TRBD1 or TRBD2 (5 bases each). The CDR3 sequence is 16 residues long. V dropped 4 bases and J dropped 5 bases, with 17 bases sitting between them. CDR1 is MGHDK and CDR2 is SYGVNS in the germline V gene. The CDR3 DNA reads as TGTGCCAGCAGTGTCCGGGACCCCGGATGGACCGGGGAGCTGTTTTTT. It translates to CASSVRDPGWTGELFF. Combining the CDR3 with reference TRBV25-1 and TRBJ2-2 gives the whole variable domain EADIYQTPRYLVIGTGKKITLECSQTMGHDKMYWYQQDPGMELHLIHYSYGVNSTEKGDLSSESTVSRIRTEHFPLTLESARPSHTSQYLCASSVRDPGWTGELFFGEGSRLTVL.

The chain employs TRBV7-2 and TRBJ2-1; D ambiguous. Trimming removed 0 bases from V and 6 bases from J, with 6 bases in between. This CDR3 contains 13 residues. The germline CDR1 and CDR2 sequences are SGHTA and FQGNSA. The CDR3 nucleotides are TGTGCCAGCAGCTTAGCGCGCTTCAATGAGCAGTTCTTC. It codes for CASSLARFNEQFF.

The CDR3 DNA sequence: TGTGCCAGCAGCTTACATCCTGAGCAGTTCTTC. Amino acids: CASSLHPEQFF. The chain combines TRBV7-9 with TRBJ2-1; no clear D. Between the trimmed V and J ends, which lost 2 bases and 9 bases, there was a span of 5 bases. CDR1 is SEHNR, CDR2 FQNEAQ, per germline (reference sequence). The CDR3 covers 11 residues. The full variable domain, rest sourced from reference TRBV7-9 and TRBJ2-1, is DTGVSQNPRHKITKRGQNVTFRCDPISEHNRLYWYRQTLGQGPEFLTYFQNEAQLEKSRLLSDRFSAERPKGSFSTLEIQRTEQGDSAMYLCASSLHPEQFFGPGTRLTVL.

As for this clone: This specimen includes other DNA sequences encoding the same CDR3. This chain connects TRBV27 to TRBJ1-2; D call uncertain. CDR3 length: 14 residues. Trimming left V 6 bases short and J 4 bases short, with 15 bases between. Germline CDR1 reads MNHEY; CDR2 reads SMNVEV (reference sequence). DNA for the CDR3: TGTGCCAGCAGCCTCACGGGAATGAGCTATGGCTACACCTTC. Its translation is CASSLTGMSYGYTF.

J is TRBJ2-7 and V is TRBV6-5; TRBD1 agrees at 8 bases. With 4 bases clipped from V and 3 bases from J, the junction kept 11 bases outside the gene matches. CDR3 length: 16 residues. CDR1 is MNHEY and CDR2 is SVGAGI in the germline V gene. The CDR3 loop is CASSSLPGQDNYEQYF. The CDR3 DNA follows: TGTGCCAGCAGTTCTTTACCGGGACAGGACAACTACGAGCAGTACTTC.

This clone is termed medium-sized. V is TRBV7-9 and J is TRBJ1-6, with TRBD1 as a possible D gene (5 bases). The CDR3 is 17 residues long. Germline CDR1 and CDR2: SEHNR and FQNEAQ (reference sequence). The V end was cut by 5 bases, the J end by 2 bases, with 16 bases between. CDR3 protein: CASSPPGGDPYNSPLHF. The CDR3 DNA sequence: TGTGCCAGCAGCCCCCCGGGAGGGGACCCCTATAATTCACCCCTCCACTTT.

Only a few counts were recorded for this clone. The V and J genes are TRBV7-2 and TRBJ2-7, with a tentative D call TRBD1 (5 bases). The CDR3 runs 13 residues. The ends were cut back, 1 base at V and 4 bases at J, with 8 bases in the middle. Germline CDR1 and CDR2: SGHTA and FQGNSA. For the CDR3, the DNA is TGTGCCAGCAGCTTAGAGGGGCGGTACGAGCAGTACTTC. Translating gives CASSLEGRYEQYF.

The table lists this clone with a few counts. This chain joins TRBV6-1 and TRBJ1-1, with 7 bases that match TRBD1. CDR3 size: 13 residues. V lost 5 bases and J lost 10; bases outside the gene matches: 10. In germline, CDR1 is MNHNS, CDR2 SASEGT. This chain's CDR3 is CASSPTGARGAFF. The CDR3 coding sequence is TGTGCCAGCAGTCCAACAGGGGCGCGAGGAGCTTTCTTT.

CDR3 in DNA: TGCGCCAGCAGCCAAGACAGGGGGCTCACCGGGGAGCTGTTTTTT. Translation: CASSQDRGLTGELFF. This rearrangement joins TRBV4-3 to TRBJ2-2; 8 positions agree with TRBD1. With 0 bases clipped from V and 4 bases from J, the junction kept 1 base outside the gene matches. The CDR3 covers 15 residues. Germline values: CDR1 LGHNA, CDR2 YSLEER.

The CDR3 DNA is TGCAGCGTTGCCGGATCCGCAGATACGCAGTATTTT. Translated, it gives CSVAGSADTQYF. This chain joins TRBV29-1 and TRBJ2-3; unclear D gene. The V gene lost 4 bases and the J gene lost 4 bases, with 9 bases spanning the gap. Germline lookup yields CDR1 SQVTM and CDR2 ANQGSEA. The CDR3 covers 12 residues.

This chain links TRBV2 with TRBJ2-7; D could derive from TRBD1 or TRBD2 (5 bases each). The V and J ends lost 2 bases and 0 bases respectively, with 11 bases between them. There are 15 residues in the CDR3. CDR1 and CDR2 (germline): SNHLY, FYNNEI. The CDR3: CASSERPGTSYEQYF. In nucleotides, the CDR3 is TGTGCCAGCAGTGAAAGGCCAGGGACCTCCTACGAGCAGTACTTC.

The chain joins TRBV7-8 to TRBJ2-5, with D uncertain. Germline CDR1 is SGHVS and CDR2 is FQNEAQ. V dropped 4 bases and J dropped 3 bases, with 6 bases sitting between them. The CDR3 extends over 12 amino acids. The CDR3 here is CASSYSEETQYF. The CDR3 coding sequence is TGTGCCAGCAGCTACAGCGAAGAGACCCAGTACTTC.

The chain carries TRBV19 and TRBJ2-2; D is uncertain. The germline V and J ends were trimmed by 5 bases and 7 bases, with 20 bases remaining between them. The CDR3 spans 16 residues. From germline, CDR1 is LNHDA and CDR2 SQIVND (reference sequence). DNA of the CDR3: TGTGCCAGTAGTGATACCGGAATCGCTATCGGCGGGGAGCTGTTTTTT. This encodes CASSDTGIAIGGELFF. The variable domain in full, completed from reference TRBV19 and TRBJ2-2, reads DGGITQSPKYLFRKEGQNVTLSCEQNLNHDAMYWYRQDPGQGLRLIYYSQIVNDFQKGDIAEGYSVSREKKESFPLTVTSAQKNPTAFYLCASSDTGIAIGGELFFGEGSRLTVL.

The chain employs TRBV19 and TRBJ2-7, with D perhaps matching TRBD1 or TRBD2 (5 bases each). The CDR3 is made up of 14 amino acids. V was cut by 3 bases and J by 4 bases, with 13 bases left in between. The germline V gene encodes CDR1 LNHDA and CDR2 SQIVND (reference sequence). CDR3 protein: CASSIGADYYEQYF. In DNA form, the CDR3 reads TGTGCCAGTAGTATTGGGGCCGACTATTACGAGCAGTACTTC.

V gene TRBV2 combines with J gene TRBJ1-3; 9 bases map to TRBD1. The CDR3 spans 17 residues. Germline trimming cut 7 bases from V and 0 bases from J; bases unmatched to any gene: 10. In germline, CDR1 is SNHLY, CDR2 FYNNEI. CDR3 loop: CASNRDRELISGNTIYF. Here the CDR3 DNA reads TGTGCCAGCAACCGGGACAGGGAGCTTATCTCTGGAAACACCATATATTTT.